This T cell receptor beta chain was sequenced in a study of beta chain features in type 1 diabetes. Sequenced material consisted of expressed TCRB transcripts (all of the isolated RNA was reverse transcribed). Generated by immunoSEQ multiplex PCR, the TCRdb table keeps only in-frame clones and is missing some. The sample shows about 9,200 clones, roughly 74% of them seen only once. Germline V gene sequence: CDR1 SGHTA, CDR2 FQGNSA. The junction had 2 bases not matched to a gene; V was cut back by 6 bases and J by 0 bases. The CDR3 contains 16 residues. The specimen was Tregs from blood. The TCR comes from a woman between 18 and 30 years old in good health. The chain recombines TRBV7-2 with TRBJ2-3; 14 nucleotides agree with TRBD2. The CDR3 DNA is TGTGCCAGCAGGAGACTAGCGGGGGGGAGCACAGATACGCAGTATTTT. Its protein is CASRRLAGGSTDTQYF.